The 22 T cell receptor beta chains presented below share a single source sample, sequenced in a study of cytomegalovirus exposure and HLA in healthy donors (dated by TCRdb to the late 2010s). Preparation of the library involved the immunoSEQ multiplex PCR assay. The multiplex PCR relied on a mix of 60 forward primers for TCR Vbeta segments and 13 reverse primers for TCR Jbeta segments. TCRdb took over this immuneACCESS table, retaining in-frame rearrangements with V and J assigned. Such tables are incomplete; in checked studies, under half of the missing clones stem from an unresolved V gene, and the remainder is unexplained. This sample is represented by fewer than 200,000 clones; more than 65% of them were singletons. The ten biggest clones cover about 1.5% of the sample. Sequenced input: PBMCs. These receptors were taken from a male donor in good health and CMV-seronegative.

The rearrangement uses TRBV7-6 and TRBJ1-1; the D is unclear. Germline CDR1 reads SGHVS; CDR2 reads FNYEAQ. Trimming took off 4 bases at V and 6 bases at J, with 15 bases between the two ends. This CDR3 is 14 amino acids long. Here the CDR3 reads CASSSAEGVSEAFF. CDR3 in DNA: TGTGCCAGCAGCTCCGCGGAGGGAGTCTCTGAAGCTTTCTTT. Drawing the rest from reference TRBV7-6 and TRBJ1-1, the complete variable domain is GAGVSQSPRYKVTKRGQDVALRCDPISGHVSLYWYRQALGQGPEFLTYFNYEAQQDKSGLPNDRFSAERPEGSISTLTIQRTEQRDSAMYRCASSSAEGVSEAFFGQGTRLTVV.

V is TRBV7-2 and J is TRBJ1-6; D possibly corresponds to TRBD1 (5 bases). The CDR3 contains 16 residues. Germline lookup yields CDR1 SGHTA and CDR2 FQGNSA. V gave up 5 bases and J gave up 7 bases, with 18 bases separating them. CDR3 nucleotides: TGTGCCAGCAGCCGCCCCCGAGTTGGGGGGAATTCACCCCTCCACTTT. Amino acid sequence: CASSRPRVGGNSPLHF.

The chain recombines TRBV5-1 with TRBJ1-2; possible D gene TRBD1, 6 bases. The germline V gene encodes CDR1 SGHRS and CDR2 YFSETQ. Trimming stripped 4 bases from V and 3 bases from J, with 16 bases between. The CDR3 loop spans 15 amino acids. The CDR3 loop reads CASSLTWTEHYGYTF. The CDR3, as DNA: TGCGCCAGCAGCCTCACCTGGACAGAACACTATGGCTACACCTTC.

This clone was detected only a few times. The chain recombines TRBV5-1 with TRBJ1-1; a possible D gene is TRBD1 (5 bases). CDR3 size: 14 residues. The ends were cut back, 4 bases at V and 5 bases at J, with 15 bases in the middle. The germline CDR1 and CDR2 sequences are SGHRS and YFSETQ. The chain's CDR3 is CASSIGTIRTEAFF. For the CDR3, the DNA is TGCGCCAGCAGCATCGGGACTATTAGGACTGAAGCTTTCTTT.

This chain joins TRBV10-2 and TRBJ1-6; 9 bases match TRBD1. The germline V gene has CDR1 WSHSY and CDR2 SAAADI. After removal of 7 bases from V and 7 bases from J, the junction contained 17 bases not matched to a gene. CDR3 length: 18 residues. This CDR3 is CASIDFGQGSLWNSPLHF. In DNA, the CDR3 is TGCGCCAGCATTGATTTCGGACAGGGGAGTTTATGGAATTCACCCCTCCACTTT.

About this clone: Other DNA variants within this sample encode the same CDR3. This rearrangement joins TRBV11-2 to TRBJ1-6; D call uncertain. This CDR3 contains 15 residues. In germline, CDR1 is SGHAT, CDR2 FQNNGV. Between the trimmed V and J ends, which lost 3 bases and 4 bases, there was a span of 10 bases. In DNA form, the CDR3 reads TGTGCCAGCAGCTTTGAGACCGGGTATAATTCACCCCTCCACTTT. Translating gives CASSFETGYNSPLHF.

J is TRBJ1-2 and V is TRBV11-2, with D possibly being TRBD1 (6 bases). V gave up 6 bases and J gave up 6 bases, with 14 bases separating them. The germline V gene encodes CDR1 SGHAT and CDR2 FQNNGV. The CDR3 has 13 residues. The CDR3 DNA follows: TGTGCCAGCAGTACGGACAGAAACAATGGCTACACCTTC. It yields the protein CASSTDRNNGYTF.

V gene TRBV29-1 combines with J gene TRBJ2-2; TRBD1 agrees at 8 bases. The germline V gene encodes CDR1 SQVTM and CDR2 ANQGSEA. CDR3 length: 13 amino acids. V dropped 7 bases and J dropped 3; count of bases not matched to a gene: 4. The CDR3 DNA reads TGCAGCGGCCGGGACAGGCACACCGGGGAGCTGTTTTTT. Its protein product is CSGRDRHTGELFF.

The CDR3 reads CASSSRGAGTSNEQFF. CDR3 DNA sequence: TGTGCCAGCAGCAGTCGGGGGGCCGGGACTAGCAATGAGCAGTTCTTC. The J gene is TRBJ2-1, the V gene TRBV11-2; TRBD2 matches at 8 bases. Trimming at V came to 5 bases and at J to 6 bases, leaving 12 bases not matched to a gene. The CDR3 is 16 residues long. Germline V gene data show CDR1 as SGHAT and CDR2 as FQNNGV.

The rearrangement joins TRBV9 to TRBJ2-3; the D gene is possibly TRBD1 (6 bases). With 2 bases removed from V and 3 bases from J, the gap between germline ends came to 19 bases. The CDR3 contains 17 residues. Germline CDR1 and CDR2: SGDLS and YYNGEE. The CDR3 region is CASSVGADHGGTDTQYF. CDR3 sequence (DNA): TGTGCCAGCAGCGTGGGGGCGGATCATGGGGGTACAGATACGCAGTATTTT.

This clone was observed a few times. This sequence joins TRBV5-1 and TRBJ1-5; a weak D match, TRBD1 (6 bases). Germline V lookup: CDR1 SGHRS, CDR2 YFSETQ. The V end was cut by 1 base, the J end by 0 bases, with 11 bases between. The CDR3 covers 16 residues. The CDR3 region is CASSLSGDYSNQPQHF. The DNA of the CDR3 is TGCGCCAGCAGCTTGTCAGGGGACTATAGCAATCAGCCCCAGCATTTT. Filled out from reference TRBV5-1 and TRBJ1-5, the complete variable domain reads KAGVTQTPRYLIKTRGQQVTLSCSPISGHRSVSWYQQTPGQGLQFLFEYFSETQRNKGNFPGRFSGRQFSNSRSEMNVSTLELGDSALYLCASSLSGDYSNQPQHFGDGTRLSIL.

A note on this clone: A read error may account for a junction end that differs from germline. The chain is built from TRBV7-9 and TRBJ2-3; TRBD2 agrees at 10 bases. The CDR3 runs to 14 residues. Germline CDR1 reads SEHNR; CDR2 reads FQNEAQ (reference sequence). The DNA for the CDR3 is TGTTCCAGCAGCTTAGCTAGCGGGAGTGATACGCAGTATTTT. Its protein is CSSSLASGSDTQYF.

The CDR3 DNA reads as TGCGCCAGCAGCCAAGACGGGAACAGGGCCTACAATGAGCAGTTCTTC. The encoded protein is CASSQDGNRAYNEQFF. The chain has TRBV4-1 and TRBJ2-1; tentative D call: TRBD1 (6 bases). V was clipped by 0 bases and J by 2 bases, with 11 bases between them. The germline V gene encodes CDR1 MGHRA and CDR2 YSYEKL. CDR3 size: 16 residues.

The V and J genes are TRBV7-6 and TRBJ1-1; D gene unclear. Germline V gives CDR1 SGHVS, CDR2 FNYEAQ. This CDR3 region has 16 residues. Trimming pared 1 base from V and 6 bases from J, leaving 18 bases between. Here the CDR3 DNA reads TGTGCCAGCAGCTTAGTAGCCGGGTTGTCTGACCCTGAAGCTTTCTTT. It codes for CASSLVAGLSDPEAFF. The complete variable domain, with remaining parts taken from reference TRBV7-6 and TRBJ1-1, reads GAGVSQSPRYKVTKRGQDVALRCDPISGHVSLYWYRQALGQGPEFLTYFNYEAQQDKSGLPNDRFSAERPEGSISTLTIQRTEQRDSAMYRCASSLVAGLSDPEAFFGQGTRLTVV.

The CDR3 nucleotides read TGTGCCAGCAGTCGAGGACTAGCGGCCACAGATACGCAGTATTTT. This gives the protein CASSRGLAATDTQYF. The chain employs TRBV2 and TRBJ2-3, with TRBD2 matching over 10 bases. From germline, CDR1 is SNHLY and CDR2 FYNNEI. This CDR3 spans 15 amino acids. The V gene end was trimmed by 5 bases and the J gene end by 2 bases; junction bases not matched to a gene: 4.

The chain links TRBV7-2 to TRBJ1-5; 8 bases map to TRBD1. The CDR3 is made up of 15 amino acids. Germline lookup yields CDR1 SGHTA and CDR2 FQGNSA. The trim removed 3 bases at V and 3 bases at J, leaving 4 bases unmatched. The CDR3 here is CASSFGTGLNQPQHF. CDR3 bases: TGTGCCAGCAGCTTTGGGACAGGCCTCAATCAGCCCCAGCATTTT.

In its sample, this clone was seen once. The chain couples TRBV5-1 to TRBJ2-5; 7 nucleotides align to TRBD2. The J call could be wrong; TRBJ2-7 is a better fit for the DNA end. Germline CDR1 and CDR2: SGHRS and YFSETQ. The CDR3 extends over 16 amino acids. The CDR3 nucleotides are TGCGCCAGCAGCTTGAAGGATCGAGGGAGGGCCTACGAGCAGTACTTC. It is translated as CASSLKDRGRAYEQYF.

This chain joins TRBV7-9 and TRBJ2-2; a weak D match, TRBD1 (6 bases). Deletions cut 7 bases from V and 4 bases from J, with 16 bases between. Germline V lookup: CDR1 SEHNR, CDR2 FQNEAQ (reference sequence). The CDR3 runs 15 residues. Written as DNA, the CDR3 is TGTGCCAGCACCCAGGGGTCATCGGCCACCGGGGAGCTGTTTTTT. Its translation: CASTQGSSATGELFF. The variable domain in full, with the rest retrieved from reference TRBV7-9 and TRBJ2-2, is DTGVSQNPRHKITKRGQNVTFRCDPISEHNRLYWYRQTLGQGPEFLTYFQNEAQLEKSRLLSDRFSAERPKGSFSTLEIQRTEQGDSAMYLCASTQGSSATGELFFGEGSRLTVL.

The chain combines TRBV7-2 with TRBJ1-2, with 7 positions matching TRBD1. Per germline, CDR1 SGHTA and CDR2 FQGNSA. This CDR3 contains 13 residues. With V trimmed by 3 bases and J by 4 bases, 2 bases remained unmatched. DNA of the CDR3: TGTGCCAGCAGCTTCCGGGACAGCTATGGCTACACCTTC. It translates to CASSFRDSYGYTF.

V usage is TRBV9 and J usage is TRBJ2-5, with D possibly being TRBD2 (7 bases). Germline V CDR1 and CDR2: SGDLS, YYNGEE. The CDR3 extends over 16 amino acids. With 2 bases removed from V and 5 bases from J, the gap between germline ends came to 19 bases. The CDR3 DNA follows: TGTGCCAGCAGCGTTGGTCTCCGGGGGGCGGGGGAGACCCAGTACTTC. It codes for CASSVGLRGAGETQYF.

In regard to this clone: Germline is not matched at one junction end, which may reflect a read error. This chain uses TRBV7-9 with TRBJ2-1; 12 bases agree with TRBD2. CDR1 is SEHNR and CDR2 is FQNEAQ in the germline V gene (reference sequence). This CDR3 comprises 15 residues. For the CDR3, the DNA is TGTTCCAGCAGCACCTGGACTAGCGGGGACAATGAGCAGTTCTTC. Translation gives CSSSTWTSGDNEQFF.

CDR3 nucleotide sequence: TGTGCCAGCATCCCCATCGGGAGTAGCTATGGCTACACCTTC. Translating gives CASIPIGSSYGYTF. This rearrangement joins TRBV6-5 to TRBJ1-2; D is unresolved. Per the germline V gene, CDR1 is MNHEY and CDR2 is SVGAGI. The V end lost 7 bases, the J end lost 4 bases, and 16 bases lay between the germline ends. The length of the CDR3 is 14 residues.